Each of the 9 T cell receptor beta chains below was sequenced from the same sample in a study of blood T cell repertoires in COVID-19. Here immunoSEQ multiplex PCR was the method, and the copy in TCRdb shows in-frame clones only, minus some. This table holds 300,000 to 350,000 clones, around 92% found once. The sample comprised PBMCs or T cells enriched from blood (not recorded which). These receptors all stem from a woman in her 30s who had recovered from COVID-19.

CDR3 sequence reads: CASIERGTGELFF. CDR3 DNA: TGTGCCAGCATCGAAAGGGGTACCGGGGAGCTGTTTTTT. The chain uses TRBV7-9 and TRBJ2-2; D is possibly TRBD1 (5 bases). V was clipped by 7 bases and J by 5 bases, with 11 bases between them. CDR1 and CDR2 from the germline V gene are SEHNR and FQNEAQ (reference sequence). The CDR3 extends over 13 amino acids.

This chain uses TRBV7-9 with TRBJ1-2, with D uncertain. In germline, CDR1 is SEHNR, CDR2 FQNEAQ (reference sequence). V lost 5 bases and J 4 bases, leaving 8 bases between the germline ends. The CDR3 sequence is 12 residues long. The CDR3 coding sequence is TGTGCCAGCAGCCCCCGGAGCTATGGCTACACCTTC. It specifies CASSPRSYGYTF.

The genes are TRBV7-9 and TRBJ1-1; D might be TRBD1 (6 bases). The CDR3 runs to 16 residues. Looked up from germline, CDR1 is SEHNR and CDR2 is FQNEAQ (reference sequence). V lost 5 bases to trimming and J lost 5 bases, with 21 bases between them. CDR3 region: CASSNYRDMGRTEAFF. CDR3 in DNA: TGTGCCAGCAGCAACTACCGGGACATGGGAAGAACTGAAGCTTTCTTT.

The chain is built from TRBV6-5 and TRBJ1-2; TRBD1 matches at 7 bases. Unmatched junction bases numbered 3, after V lost 2 bases and J lost 6 bases. Germline V gene sequence: CDR1 MNHEY, CDR2 SVGAGI. CDR3 length: 13 amino acids. CDR3 protein: CASSYTGAHGYTF. CDR3 nucleotide sequence: TGTGCCAGCAGTTACACAGGGGCCCATGGCTACACCTTC.

The rearrangement links TRBV6-6 to TRBJ1-5; 8 nucleotides agree with TRBD1. Germline V gives CDR1 MNHNY, CDR2 SVGAGI (reference sequence). The length of the CDR3 is 15 residues. The V segment lost 7 bases and the J segment 3 bases; nucleotides outside the gene matches: 8. The CDR3 loop reads CASTFGQGLNQPQHF. The DNA for the CDR3 is TGTGCCAGCACCTTCGGACAGGGCCTCAATCAGCCCCAGCATTTT.

This clone was observed a single time. V usage is TRBV6-5 and J usage is TRBJ2-1, with 12 bases lining up with TRBD2. Unmatched junction bases numbered 8, after V lost 2 bases and J lost 9 bases. The length of the CDR3 is 16 residues. Germline V gene lookup returns CDR1 MNHEY and CDR2 SVGAGI. CDR3 coding DNA: TGTGCCAGCAGTTACCCCCTAGCGGGAGGGCCTGGTGAGCAGTTCTTC. Translation: CASSYPLAGGPGEQFF.

The chain joins TRBV19 to TRBJ1-4; 7 bases agree with TRBD1. V lost 5 bases, J lost 1 base, and 7 bases stayed unmatched. The CDR3 totals 16 residues. Germline V gives CDR1 LNHDA, CDR2 SQIVND (reference sequence). This chain's CDR3 is CASSSGTVLTNEKLFF. The CDR3 nucleotides are TGTGCCAGTAGTTCCGGGACAGTCTTAACTAATGAAAAACTGTTTTTT.

In its sample, this clone was seen a few times. The chain employs TRBV11-2 and TRBJ1-3; no clear D gene. Trimming pared 2 bases from V and 3 bases from J, leaving 8 bases between. Germline V gene data show CDR1 as SGHAT and CDR2 as FQNNGV. The CDR3 totals 14 residues. Here the CDR3 reads CASSLRRIGNTIYF. The CDR3 coding sequence is TGTGCCAGCAGCTTAAGGAGGATTGGAAACACCATATATTTT. Filled out from reference TRBV11-2 and TRBJ1-3, the complete variable domain reads EAGVAQSPRYKIIEKRQSVAFWCNPISGHATLYWYQQILGQGPKLLIQFQNNGVVDDSQLPKDRFSAERLKGVDSTLKIQPAKLEDSAVYLCASSLRRIGNTIYFGEGSWLTVV.

This chain connects TRBV24-1 to TRBJ1-2; no clear D. CDR3 length equals 13 residues. Germline CDR1 and CDR2: KGHDR and SFDVKD. V gave up 4 bases and J gave up 4 bases, with 9 bases separating them. The CDR3 DNA reads TGTGCCACCAGTGAACAGTCCTTCTATGGCTACACCTTC. Its protein product is CATSEQSFYGYTF.